The entry that follows covers one T cell receptor beta chain sequence. Other DNA sequences in the same sample also yield this CDR3. This CDR3 region has 12 residues. The V and J ends lost 1 base and 7 bases respectively, with 7 bases between them. The entry originates in a study of blood T cell repertoires in COVID-19. Study-wide context: The United States, Italy and Spain provided the acute and convalescent COVID-19 samples. Sources were T cells, B-cell-depleted T cells, or PBMCs; the material itself was cDNA or gDNA.

Here immunoSEQ multiplex PCR was the method, and the copy in TCRdb shows in-frame clones only, minus some. Of 350,000 to 500,000 clones detected, about 90% appear once; the ten largest clones hold roughly 0.76%. The TCR comes from a man aged 18 to 35 with COVID-19, enrolled during active disease. The sample consisted of peripheral blood. J is TRBJ1-2 and V is TRBV12-3 or TRBV12-4; D is possibly TRBD1 (5 bases). The CDR3 DNA sequence: TGTGCCAGCAGTTTAGGGGGCAGTGGCTACACCTTC. Its protein is CASSLGGSGYTF.